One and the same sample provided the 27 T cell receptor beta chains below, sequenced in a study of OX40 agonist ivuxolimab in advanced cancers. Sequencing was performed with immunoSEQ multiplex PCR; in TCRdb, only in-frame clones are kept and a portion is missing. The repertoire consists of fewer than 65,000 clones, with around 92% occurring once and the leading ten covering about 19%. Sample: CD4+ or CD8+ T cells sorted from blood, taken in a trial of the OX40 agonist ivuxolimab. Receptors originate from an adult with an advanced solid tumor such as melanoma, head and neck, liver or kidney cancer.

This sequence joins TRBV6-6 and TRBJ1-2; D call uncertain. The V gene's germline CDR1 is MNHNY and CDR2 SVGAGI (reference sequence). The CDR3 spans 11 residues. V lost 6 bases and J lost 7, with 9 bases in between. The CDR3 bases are TGTGCCAGCAGGGATTGGGTTGGCTACACCTTC. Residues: CASRDWVGYTF.

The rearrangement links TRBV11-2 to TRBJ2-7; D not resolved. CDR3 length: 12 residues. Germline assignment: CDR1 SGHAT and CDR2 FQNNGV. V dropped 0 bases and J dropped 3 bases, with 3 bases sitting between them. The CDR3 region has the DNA TGTGCCAGCAGCTTAGATCGCTACGAGCAGTACTTC. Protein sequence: CASSLDRYEQYF.

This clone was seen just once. CDR3 nucleotide sequence: TGTGCCAGCAGTCAGATCTTTAGCCCAAGCTCCTACAATGAGCAGTTCTTC. The encoded protein is CASSQIFSPSSYNEQFF. The chain employs TRBV6-7 and TRBJ2-1; D gene ambiguous. TRBV6-7 is an ORF, with its function uncertain. Trimming took 5 bases from V and 0 from J, leaving 17 bases between them. The CDR3 is 17 residues long.

The CDR3 DNA follows: TGTGCCAGCAGCCTATGGACAGGGCACACTGAAGCTTTCTTT. Protein: CASSLWTGHTEAFF. The chain carries TRBV14 and TRBJ1-1, with 8 bases fitting TRBD1. Looked up from germline, CDR1 is SGHDN and CDR2 is FVKESK. The CDR3 sequence is 14 residues long. The V segment lost 4 bases and the J segment 3 bases; nucleotides outside the gene matches: 4.

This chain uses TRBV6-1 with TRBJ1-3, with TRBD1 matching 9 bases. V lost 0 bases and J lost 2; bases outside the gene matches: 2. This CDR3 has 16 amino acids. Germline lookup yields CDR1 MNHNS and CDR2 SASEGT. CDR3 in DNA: TGTGCCAGCAGTGAAGCGCGGACAGGGGCTGGAAACACCATATATTTT. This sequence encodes CASSEARTGAGNTIYF.

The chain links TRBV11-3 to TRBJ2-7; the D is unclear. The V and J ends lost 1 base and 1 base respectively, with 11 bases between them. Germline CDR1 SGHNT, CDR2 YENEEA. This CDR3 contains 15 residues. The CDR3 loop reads CASSLAVGLSYEQYF. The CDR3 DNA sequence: TGTGCCAGCAGCTTAGCGGTAGGGCTATCCTACGAGCAGTACTTC.

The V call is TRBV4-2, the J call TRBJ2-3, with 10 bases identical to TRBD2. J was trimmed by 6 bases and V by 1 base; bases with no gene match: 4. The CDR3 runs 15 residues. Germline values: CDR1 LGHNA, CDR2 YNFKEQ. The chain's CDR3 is CASSQGGSGRDTQYF. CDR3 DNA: TGTGCCAGCAGCCAAGGAGGTAGCGGGAGGGATACGCAGTATTTT.

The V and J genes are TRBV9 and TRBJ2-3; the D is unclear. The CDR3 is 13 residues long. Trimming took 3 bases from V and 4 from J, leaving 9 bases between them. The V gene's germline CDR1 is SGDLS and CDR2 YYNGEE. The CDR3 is CASSAYSPDTQYF. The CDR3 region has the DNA TGTGCCAGCAGCGCATATAGCCCAGATACGCAGTATTTT.

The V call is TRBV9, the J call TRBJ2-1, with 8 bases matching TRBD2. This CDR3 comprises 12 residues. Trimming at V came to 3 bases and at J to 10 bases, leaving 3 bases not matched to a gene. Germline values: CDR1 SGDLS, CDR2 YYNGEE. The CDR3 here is CASSATSAEQFF. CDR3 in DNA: TGTGCCAGCAGCGCGACTAGCGCCGAGCAGTTCTTC. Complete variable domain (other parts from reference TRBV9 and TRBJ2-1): DSGVTQTPKHLITATGQRVTLRCSPRSGDLSVYWYQQSLDQGLQFLIQYYNGEERAKGNILERFSAQQFPDLHSELNLSSLELGDSALYFCASSATSAEQFFGPGTRLTVL.

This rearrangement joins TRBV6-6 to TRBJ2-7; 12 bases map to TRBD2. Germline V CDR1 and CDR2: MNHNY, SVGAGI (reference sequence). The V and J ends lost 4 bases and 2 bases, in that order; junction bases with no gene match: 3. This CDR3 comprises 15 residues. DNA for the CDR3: TGTGCCAGCAGTTCACTAGCGGGAGGTACCTACGAGCAGTACTTC. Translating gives CASSSLAGGTYEQYF.

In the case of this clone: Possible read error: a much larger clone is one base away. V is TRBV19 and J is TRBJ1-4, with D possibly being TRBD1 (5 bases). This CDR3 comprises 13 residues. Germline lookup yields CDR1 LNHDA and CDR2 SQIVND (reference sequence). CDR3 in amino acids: CTSSIWDREKLFF. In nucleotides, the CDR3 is TGTACCAGTAGTATATGGGACCGTGAAAAACTGTTTTTT.

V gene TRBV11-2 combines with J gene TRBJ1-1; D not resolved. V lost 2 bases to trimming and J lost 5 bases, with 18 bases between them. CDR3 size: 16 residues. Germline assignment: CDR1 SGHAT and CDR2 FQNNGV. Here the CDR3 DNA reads TGTGCCAGCAGCTTATGGGGTGGCACAGATGGGACTGAAGCTTTCTTT. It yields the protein CASSLWGGTDGTEAFF.

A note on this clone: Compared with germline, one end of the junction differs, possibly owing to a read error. The CDR3 loop reads CVSETGEGTEAFF. CDR3 nucleotide sequence: TGTGTCAGCGAGACAGGGGAGGGGACTGAAGCTTTCTTT. This chain uses TRBV4-2 with TRBJ1-1, with TRBD1 matching over 8 bases. Germline V lookup: CDR1 LGHNA, CDR2 YNFKEQ. The CDR3 sequence is 13 residues long.

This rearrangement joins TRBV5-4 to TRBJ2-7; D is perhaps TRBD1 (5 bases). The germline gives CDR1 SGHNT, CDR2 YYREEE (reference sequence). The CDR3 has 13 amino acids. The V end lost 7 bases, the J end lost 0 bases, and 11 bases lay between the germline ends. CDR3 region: CASSARDSYEQYF. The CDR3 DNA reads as TGTGCCAGCTCCGCCAGGGACTCCTACGAGCAGTACTTC.

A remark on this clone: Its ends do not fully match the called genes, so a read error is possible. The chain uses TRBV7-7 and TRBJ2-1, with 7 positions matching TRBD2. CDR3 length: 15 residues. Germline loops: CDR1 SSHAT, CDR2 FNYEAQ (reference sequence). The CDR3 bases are TGTGCTAGCAGCTTATTGGGAGGGCCCAGAAATGAGCAGTTCTTC. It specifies CASSLLGGPRNEQFF. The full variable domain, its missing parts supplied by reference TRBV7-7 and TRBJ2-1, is GAGVSQSPRYKVTKRGQDVTLRCDPISSHATLYWYQQALGQGPEFLTYFNYEAQPDKSGLPSDRFSAERPEGSISTLTIQRTEQRDSAMYRCASSLLGGPRNEQFFGPGTRLTVL.

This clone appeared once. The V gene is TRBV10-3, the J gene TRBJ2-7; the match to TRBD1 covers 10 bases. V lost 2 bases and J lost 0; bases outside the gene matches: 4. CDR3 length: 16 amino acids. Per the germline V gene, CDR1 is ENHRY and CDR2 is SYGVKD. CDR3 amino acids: CAISERGQGSSYEQYF. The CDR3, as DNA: TGTGCCATCAGTGAGCGGGGACAGGGGAGCTCCTACGAGCAGTACTTC.

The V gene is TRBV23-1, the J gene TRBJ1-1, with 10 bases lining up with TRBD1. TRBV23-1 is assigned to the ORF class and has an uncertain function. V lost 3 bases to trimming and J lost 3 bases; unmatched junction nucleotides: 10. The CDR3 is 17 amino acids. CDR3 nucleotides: TGCGCCAGCAGTCAGCTGGACAGGGGGGTGGAGTACACTGAAGCTTTCTTT. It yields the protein CASSQLDRGVEYTEAFF.

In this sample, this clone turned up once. The CDR3 DNA follows: TGTGCCTGGATGGGGCTAGCGGGAGATCAGCAGTACTTC. As protein: CAWMGLAGDQQYF. V and J are TRBV30 and TRBJ2-7; 10 bases map to TRBD2. Germline V CDR1 and CDR2: GTSNPN, SVGIG (reference sequence). The CDR3 covers 13 residues. The V gene end was trimmed by 4 bases and the J gene end by 8 bases; junction bases not matched to a gene: 8.

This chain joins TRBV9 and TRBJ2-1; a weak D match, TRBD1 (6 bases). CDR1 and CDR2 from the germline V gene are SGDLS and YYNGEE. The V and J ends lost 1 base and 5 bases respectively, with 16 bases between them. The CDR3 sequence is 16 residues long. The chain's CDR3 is CASSVLGHPSNNEQFF. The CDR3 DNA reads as TGTGCCAGCAGCGTATTGGGACACCCCAGTAACAATGAGCAGTTCTTC.

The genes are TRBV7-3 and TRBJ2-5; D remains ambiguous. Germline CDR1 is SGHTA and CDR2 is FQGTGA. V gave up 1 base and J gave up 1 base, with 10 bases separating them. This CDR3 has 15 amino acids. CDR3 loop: CASSLITGPQETQYF. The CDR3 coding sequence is TGTGCCAGCAGCTTAATCACCGGGCCCCAAGAGACCCAGTACTTC.

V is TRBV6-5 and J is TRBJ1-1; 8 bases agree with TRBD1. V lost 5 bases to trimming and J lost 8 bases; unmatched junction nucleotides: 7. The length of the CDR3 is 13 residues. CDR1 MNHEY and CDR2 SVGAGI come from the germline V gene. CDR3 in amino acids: CASSPPGQAEAFF. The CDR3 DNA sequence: TGTGCCAGCAGTCCACCGGGACAGGCAGAAGCTTTCTTT.

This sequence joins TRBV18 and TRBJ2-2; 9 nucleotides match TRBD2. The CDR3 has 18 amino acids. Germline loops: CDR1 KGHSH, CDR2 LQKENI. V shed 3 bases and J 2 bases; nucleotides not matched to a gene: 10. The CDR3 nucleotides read TGTGCCAGCTCACCTCTCGGAGCGGGAGGAGGAAACACCGGGGAGCTGTTTTTT. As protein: CASSPLGAGGGNTGELFF.

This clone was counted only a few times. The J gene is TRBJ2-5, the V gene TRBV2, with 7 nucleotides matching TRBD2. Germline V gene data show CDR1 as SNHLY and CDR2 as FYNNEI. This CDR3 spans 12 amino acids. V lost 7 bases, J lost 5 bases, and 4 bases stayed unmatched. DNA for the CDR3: TGTGCCAGCACCGACGGGGGGGAGACCCAGTACTTC. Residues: CASTDGGETQYF.

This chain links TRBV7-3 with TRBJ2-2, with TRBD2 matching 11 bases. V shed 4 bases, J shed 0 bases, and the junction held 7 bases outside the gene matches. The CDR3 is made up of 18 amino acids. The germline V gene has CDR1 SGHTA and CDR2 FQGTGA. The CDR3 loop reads CASSSVAGGPANTGELFF. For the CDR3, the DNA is TGTGCCAGCAGCTCGGTAGCGGGAGGGCCCGCGAACACCGGGGAGCTGTTTTTT.

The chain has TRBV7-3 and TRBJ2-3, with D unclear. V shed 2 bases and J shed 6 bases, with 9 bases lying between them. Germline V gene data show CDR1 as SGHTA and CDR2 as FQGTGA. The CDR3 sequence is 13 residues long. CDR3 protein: CASSLVRQDTQYF. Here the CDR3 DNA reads TGTGCCAGCAGCTTAGTTCGGCAGGATACGCAGTATTTT. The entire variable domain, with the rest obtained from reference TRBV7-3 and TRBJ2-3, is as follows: GAGVSQTPSNKVTEKGKYVELRCDPISGHTALYWYRQSLGQGPEFLIYFQGTGAADDSGLPNDRFFAVRPEGSVSTLKIQRTERGDSAVYLCASSLVRQDTQYFGPGTRLTVL.

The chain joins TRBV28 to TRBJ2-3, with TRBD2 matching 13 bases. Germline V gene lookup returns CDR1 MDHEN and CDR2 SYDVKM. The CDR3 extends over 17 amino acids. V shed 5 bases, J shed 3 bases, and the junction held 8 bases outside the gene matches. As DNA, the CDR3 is TGTGCCAGCAGTCCCCGGACTAGCGGGAGTAAGACAGATACGCAGTATTTT. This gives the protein CASSPRTSGSKTDTQYF.

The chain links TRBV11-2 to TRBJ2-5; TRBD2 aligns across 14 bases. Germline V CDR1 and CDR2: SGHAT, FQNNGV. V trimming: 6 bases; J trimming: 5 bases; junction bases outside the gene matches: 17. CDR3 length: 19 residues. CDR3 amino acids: CASSHQPGLAGVSQETQYF. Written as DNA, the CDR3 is TGTGCCAGCAGTCACCAACCGGGACTAGCGGGAGTATCTCAGGAGACCCAGTACTTC.